This T cell receptor (beta chain) comes out of a study of spatial heterogeneity in lung cancer. Study at large: Each distinct TCR and UMI combination averaged more than ten appearances in raw reads.

Time point here: sample taken at primary tumor resection. The sequenced material consisted of unsorted whole RNA from tumor, nontumor lung or frozen PBMC. Germline loops: CDR1 LGHNA, CDR2 YNFKEQ. CDR3 length equals 15 residues. V shed 4 bases and J shed 5 bases, with 16 bases lying between them. Using its own MiXCR run on the 5' RACE reads, TCRdb lists one record per CDR3 protein. The data hold just under 95,000 distinct CDR3 sequences, with approximately 12% observed a single time. V and J are TRBV4-2 and TRBJ2-3; TRBD1 or TRBD2 may be the D gene (6 bases each). The TCR originated in a male donor with early-stage non-small cell lung cancer. Specimen: PBMCs, collected at surgery. CDR3 DNA: TGTGCCAGCAGCCCTTGGGCCAAGGGGGGAGATACGCAGTATTTT. Its protein product is CASSPWAKGGDTQYF.